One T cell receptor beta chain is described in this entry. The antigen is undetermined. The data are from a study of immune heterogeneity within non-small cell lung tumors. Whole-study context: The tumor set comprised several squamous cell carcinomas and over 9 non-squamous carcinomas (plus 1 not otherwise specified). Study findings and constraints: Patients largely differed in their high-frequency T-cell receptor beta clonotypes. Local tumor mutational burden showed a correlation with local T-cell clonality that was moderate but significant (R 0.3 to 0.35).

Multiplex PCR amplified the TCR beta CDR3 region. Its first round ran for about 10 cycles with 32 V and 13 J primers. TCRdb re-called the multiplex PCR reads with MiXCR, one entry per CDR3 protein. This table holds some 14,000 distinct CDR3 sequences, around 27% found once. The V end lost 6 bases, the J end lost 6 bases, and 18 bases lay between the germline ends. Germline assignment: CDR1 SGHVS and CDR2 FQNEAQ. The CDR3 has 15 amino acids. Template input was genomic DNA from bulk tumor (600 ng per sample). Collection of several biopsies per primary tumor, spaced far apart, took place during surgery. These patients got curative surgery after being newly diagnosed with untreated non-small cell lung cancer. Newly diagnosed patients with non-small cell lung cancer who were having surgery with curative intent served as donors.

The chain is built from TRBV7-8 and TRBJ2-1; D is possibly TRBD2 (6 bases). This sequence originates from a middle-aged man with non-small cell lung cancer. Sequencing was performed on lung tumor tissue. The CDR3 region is CASRATGWGVNEQFF. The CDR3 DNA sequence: TGTGCCAGCAGGGCGACGGGCTGGGGGGTCAATGAGCAGTTCTTC.